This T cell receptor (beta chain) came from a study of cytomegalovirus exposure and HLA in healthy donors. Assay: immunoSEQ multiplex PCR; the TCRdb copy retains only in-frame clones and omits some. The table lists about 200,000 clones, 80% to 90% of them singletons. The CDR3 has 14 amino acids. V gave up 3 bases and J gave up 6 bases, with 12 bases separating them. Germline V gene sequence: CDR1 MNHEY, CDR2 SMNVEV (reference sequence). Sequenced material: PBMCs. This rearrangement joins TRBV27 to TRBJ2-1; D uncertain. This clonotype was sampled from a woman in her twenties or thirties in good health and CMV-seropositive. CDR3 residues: CASSLSYGANEQFF. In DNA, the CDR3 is TGTGCCAGCAGTTTGTCCTATGGTGCCAATGAGCAGTTCTTC.